Following are 5 T cell receptor beta chains from one sample sequenced in a study of CD8+ T cells in alopecia areata. cDNA reverse transcribed from extracted RNA served as the sequencing template. The table came from immunoSEQ multiplex PCR; TCRdb's copy has only in-frame clones and leaves some out. The data contain 150,000 to 200,000 clones, roughly 65% of them singletons. Regarding treatment: oral pan-JAK inhibitor, 5-10 mg twice daily. Source: CD4+ T cells sorted from blood, taken at week 4, from a patient treated with tofacitinib. These receptors were obtained from a human donor with alopecia areata.

This clone was seen a handful of times. The rearrangement joins TRBV2 to TRBJ1-2; TRBD1 might be the D (6 bases). Trimming pared 3 bases from V and 6 bases from J, leaving 14 bases between. The CDR3 loop spans 14 amino acids. Germline CDR1 is SNHLY and CDR2 is FYNNEI. DNA of the CDR3: TGTGCCAGCAGTGAGAGGCAGGGGTCGGATGGCTACACCTTC. Translated, it gives CASSERQGSDGYTF.

The V and J genes are TRBV27 and TRBJ1-4; D is unresolved. The length of the CDR3 is 14 residues. Trimming shortened V by 5 bases and J by 8 bases, and 15 bases separated the two germline ends. In germline, CDR1 is MNHEY, CDR2 SMNVEV (reference sequence). CDR3 amino acids: CASSPRPVEEKLFF. The CDR3 nucleotides are TGTGCCAGCAGTCCGCGGCCCGTCGAGGAAAAACTGTTTTTT.

The J gene is TRBJ1-5, the V gene TRBV6-5; D gene uncertain. The CDR3 consists of 13 residues. The germline V gene has CDR1 MNHEY and CDR2 SVGAGI. V lost 7 bases to trimming and J lost 2 bases, with 9 bases between them. The CDR3 here is CASTASRNQPQHF. The CDR3 nucleotides read TGTGCCAGCACGGCAAGTCGCAATCAGCCCCAGCATTTT.

This clone was detected once. V usage is TRBV9 and J usage is TRBJ2-6; D remains ambiguous. The CDR3 runs to 14 residues. V was cut by 3 bases and J by 2 bases, with 6 bases left in between. CDR1 SGDLS and CDR2 YYNGEE come from the germline V gene. DNA of the CDR3: TGTGCCAGCAGCGCACTTCCTGGGGCCAACGTCCTGACTTTC. Its protein is CASSALPGANVLTF.

The V gene is TRBV4-3, the J gene TRBJ2-6; perhaps TRBD2 as D (6 bases). Trimming took off 0 bases at V and 1 base at J, with 13 bases between the two ends. The CDR3 length is 18 residues. Germline V gene data show CDR1 as LGHNA and CDR2 as YSLEER. The CDR3 sequence is CASSQEPARGSGANVLTF. The CDR3 DNA reads TGCGCCAGCAGCCAAGAACCGGCGCGGGGTTCTGGGGCCAACGTCCTGACTTTC.